This TCR beta chain was documented in a study of shared clonotypes between healthy human individuals. Study background: Three CD4 naive, three CD4 memory, two CD8 naive and one CD8 memory plate were used per donor.

Terminally differentiated effector memory CD45RA+ cells were left out of the naive CD8 fraction, which was CD45RO-negative and positively selected for CCR7. Donors comprised only Caucasian adults living in Nashville, Tennessee. Generated by immunoSEQ multiplex PCR, the TCRdb table keeps only in-frame clones and is missing some. Found here are hundreds of thousands of clones, 85% to 95% of them singletons; the top ten hold around 0.12%. Germline CDR1 and CDR2: SGHTS and YDEGEE. Trimming pared 1 base from V and 2 bases from J, leaving 10 bases between. This CDR3 comprises 14 residues. V gene TRBV5-8 combines with J gene TRBJ2-7, with D perhaps TRBD1 (5 bases). This receptor was obtained from a woman in her twenties or thirties in good health. Specimen: naive CD8+ T cells sorted from blood. As DNA, the CDR3 is TGTGCCAGCAGCTTGTCTGGCAGGGCCTACGAGCAGTACTTC. Protein: CASSLSGRAYEQYF. The complete variable domain, with remaining parts taken from reference TRBV5-8 and TRBJ2-7, reads EAGVTQSPTHLIKTRGQQATLRCSPISGHTSVYWYQQALGLGLQFLLWYDEGEERNRGNFPPRFSGRQFPNYSSELNVNALELEDSALYLCASSLSGRAYEQYFGPGTRLTVT.